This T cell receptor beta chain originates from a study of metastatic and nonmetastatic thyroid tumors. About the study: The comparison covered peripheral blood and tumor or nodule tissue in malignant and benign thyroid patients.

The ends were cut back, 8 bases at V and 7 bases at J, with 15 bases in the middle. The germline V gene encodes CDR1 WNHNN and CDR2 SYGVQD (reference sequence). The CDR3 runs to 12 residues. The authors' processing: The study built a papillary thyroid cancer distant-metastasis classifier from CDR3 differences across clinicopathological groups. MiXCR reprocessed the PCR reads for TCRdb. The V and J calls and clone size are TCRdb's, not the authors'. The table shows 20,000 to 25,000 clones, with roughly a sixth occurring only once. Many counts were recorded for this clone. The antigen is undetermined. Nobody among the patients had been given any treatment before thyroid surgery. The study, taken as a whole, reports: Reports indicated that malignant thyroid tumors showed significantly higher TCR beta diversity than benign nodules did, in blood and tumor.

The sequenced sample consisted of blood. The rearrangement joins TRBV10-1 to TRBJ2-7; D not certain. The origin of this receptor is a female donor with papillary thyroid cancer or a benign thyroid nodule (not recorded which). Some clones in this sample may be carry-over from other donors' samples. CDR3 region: CASLPSKREQYF. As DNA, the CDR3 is TGCGCCAGCCTCCCTTCCAAGAGGGAGCAGTACTTC.